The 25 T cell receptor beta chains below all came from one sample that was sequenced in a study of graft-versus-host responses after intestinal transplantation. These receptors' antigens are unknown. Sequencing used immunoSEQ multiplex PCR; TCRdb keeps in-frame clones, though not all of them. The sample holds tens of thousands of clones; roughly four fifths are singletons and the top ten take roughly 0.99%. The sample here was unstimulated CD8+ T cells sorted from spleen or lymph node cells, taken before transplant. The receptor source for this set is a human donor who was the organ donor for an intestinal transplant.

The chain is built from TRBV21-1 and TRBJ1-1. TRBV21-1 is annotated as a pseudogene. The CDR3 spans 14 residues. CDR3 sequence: CASSKKGLETEAFF. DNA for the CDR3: TGTGCCAGCAGCAAAAAAGGGCTGGAGACTGAAGCTTTCTTT.

Here the CDR3 reads CASSLEKDTQYF. CDR3 in DNA: TGCGCCAGCAGCTTGGAAAAAGATACGCAGTATTTT. The chain combines TRBV5-1 with TRBJ2-3, with D unresolved. Germline V gene lookup returns CDR1 SGHRS and CDR2 YFSETQ. CDR3 length: 12 residues. V was cut by 0 bases and J by 5 bases, with 4 bases left in between. The full variable domain, in which reference TRBV5-1 and TRBJ2-3 provide the parts outside the CDR3, is KAGVTQTPRYLIKTRGQQVTLSCSPISGHRSVSWYQQTPGQGLQFLFEYFSETQRNKGNFPGRFSGRQFSNSRSEMNVSTLELGDSALYLCASSLEKDTQYFGPGTRLTVL.

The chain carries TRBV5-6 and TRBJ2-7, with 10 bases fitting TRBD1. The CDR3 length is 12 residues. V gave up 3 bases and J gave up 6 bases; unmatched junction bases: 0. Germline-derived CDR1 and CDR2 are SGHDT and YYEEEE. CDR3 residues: CASSWTGGEQYF. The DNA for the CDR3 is TGTGCCAGCAGCTGGACAGGGGGCGAGCAGTACTTC.

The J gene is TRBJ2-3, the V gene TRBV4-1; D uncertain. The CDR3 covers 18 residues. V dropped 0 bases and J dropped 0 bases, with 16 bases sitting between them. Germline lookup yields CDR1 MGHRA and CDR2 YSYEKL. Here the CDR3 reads CASSQEVFPALSTDTQYF. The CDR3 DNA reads TGCGCCAGCAGCCAAGAGGTTTTCCCAGCACTTAGCACAGATACGCAGTATTTT.

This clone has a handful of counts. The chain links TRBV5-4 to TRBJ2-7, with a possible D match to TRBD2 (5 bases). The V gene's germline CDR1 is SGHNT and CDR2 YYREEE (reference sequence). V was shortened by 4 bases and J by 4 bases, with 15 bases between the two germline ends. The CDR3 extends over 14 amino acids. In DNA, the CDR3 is TGTGCCAGCAGCCTTGGAGGTGGTCTTTACGAGCAGTACTTC. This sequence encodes CASSLGGGLYEQYF.

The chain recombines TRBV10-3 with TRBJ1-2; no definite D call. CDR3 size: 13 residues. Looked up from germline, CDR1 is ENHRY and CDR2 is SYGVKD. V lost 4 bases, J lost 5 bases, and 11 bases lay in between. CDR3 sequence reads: CAISGEGWYGYTF. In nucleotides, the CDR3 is TGTGCCATCAGTGGGGAGGGTTGGTATGGCTACACCTTC.

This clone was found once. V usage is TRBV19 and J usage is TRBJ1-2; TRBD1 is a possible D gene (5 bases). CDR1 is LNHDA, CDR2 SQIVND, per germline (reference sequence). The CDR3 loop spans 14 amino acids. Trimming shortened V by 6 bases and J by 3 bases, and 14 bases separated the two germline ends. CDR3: CASSLPTADYGYTF. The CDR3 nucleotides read TGTGCCAGTAGCTTGCCGACAGCTGACTATGGCTACACCTTC.

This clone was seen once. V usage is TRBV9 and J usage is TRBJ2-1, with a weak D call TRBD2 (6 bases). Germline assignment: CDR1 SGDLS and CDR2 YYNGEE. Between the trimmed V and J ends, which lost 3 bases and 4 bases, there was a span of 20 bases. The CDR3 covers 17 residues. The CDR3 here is CASSGMSFLAPYNEQFF. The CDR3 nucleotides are TGTGCCAGCAGCGGAATGTCCTTTCTAGCGCCGTACAATGAGCAGTTCTTC. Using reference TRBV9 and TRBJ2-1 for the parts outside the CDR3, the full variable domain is DSGVTQTPKHLITATGQRVTLRCSPRSGDLSVYWYQQSLDQGLQFLIQYYNGEERAKGNILERFSAQQFPDLHSELNLSSLELGDSALYFCASSGMSFLAPYNEQFFGPGTRLTVL.

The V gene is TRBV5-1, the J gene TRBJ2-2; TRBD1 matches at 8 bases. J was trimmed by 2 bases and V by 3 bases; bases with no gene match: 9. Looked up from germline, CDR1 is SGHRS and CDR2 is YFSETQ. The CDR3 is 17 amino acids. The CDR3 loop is CASSWDRDRPNTGELFF. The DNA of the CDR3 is TGCGCCAGCAGCTGGGACCGGGACAGGCCCAACACCGGGGAGCTGTTTTTT.

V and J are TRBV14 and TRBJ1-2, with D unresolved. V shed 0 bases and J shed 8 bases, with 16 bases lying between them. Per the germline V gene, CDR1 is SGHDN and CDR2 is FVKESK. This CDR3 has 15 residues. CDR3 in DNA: TGTGCCAGCAGCCAAGATGGCGTCGCCGAGAGGGGCTACACCTTC. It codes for CASSQDGVAERGYTF.

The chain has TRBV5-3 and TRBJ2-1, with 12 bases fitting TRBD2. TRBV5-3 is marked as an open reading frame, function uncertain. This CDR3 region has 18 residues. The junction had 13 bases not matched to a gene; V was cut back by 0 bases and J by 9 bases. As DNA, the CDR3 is TGTGCCAGAAGCTTGGCCCATCTAGCGGGAGGGCCGAATAGTGAGCAGTTCTTC. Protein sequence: CARSLAHLAGGPNSEQFF.

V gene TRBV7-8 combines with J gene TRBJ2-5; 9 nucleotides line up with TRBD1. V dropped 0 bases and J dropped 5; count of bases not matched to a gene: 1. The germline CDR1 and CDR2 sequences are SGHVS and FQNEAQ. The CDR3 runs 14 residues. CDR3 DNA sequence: TGTGCCAGCAGCTTAGCGACAGGGGGGGAGACCCAGTACTTC. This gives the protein CASSLATGGETQYF.

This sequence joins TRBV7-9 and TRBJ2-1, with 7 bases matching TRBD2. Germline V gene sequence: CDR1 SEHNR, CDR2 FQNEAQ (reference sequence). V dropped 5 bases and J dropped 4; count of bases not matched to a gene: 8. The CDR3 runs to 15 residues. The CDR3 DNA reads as TGTGCCAGCAGCCGTGCGGGGGAGTTATACAATGAGCAGTTCTTC. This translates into CASSRAGELYNEQFF.

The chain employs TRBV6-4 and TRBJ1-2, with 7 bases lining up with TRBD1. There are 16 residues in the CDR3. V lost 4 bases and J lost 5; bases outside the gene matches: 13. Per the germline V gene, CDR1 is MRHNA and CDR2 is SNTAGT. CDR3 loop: CASSANTGDWPYGYTF. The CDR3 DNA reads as TGTGCCAGCAGTGCCAACACAGGGGACTGGCCTTATGGCTACACCTTC.

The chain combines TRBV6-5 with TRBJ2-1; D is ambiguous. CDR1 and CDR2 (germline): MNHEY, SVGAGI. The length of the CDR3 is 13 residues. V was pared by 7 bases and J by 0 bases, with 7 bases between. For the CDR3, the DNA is TGTGCCAGCACCTCAAACTCCTACAATGAGCAGTTCTTC. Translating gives CASTSNSYNEQFF.

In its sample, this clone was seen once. The CDR3, as DNA: TGTGCCAGTAGTATGGAGGGGGCAATGAATGGCTACACCTTC. Amino acids: CASSMEGAMNGYTF. The chain employs TRBV19 and TRBJ1-2; 7 nucleotides line up with TRBD1. The CDR3 is 14 residues long. V was clipped by 3 bases and J by 6 bases; unmatched bases: 7. Germline CDR1 LNHDA, CDR2 SQIVND (reference sequence).

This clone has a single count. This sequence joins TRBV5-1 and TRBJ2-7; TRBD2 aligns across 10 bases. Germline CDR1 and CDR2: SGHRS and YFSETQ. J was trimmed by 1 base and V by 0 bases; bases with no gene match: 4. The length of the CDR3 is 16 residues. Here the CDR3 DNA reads TGCGCCAGCAGCTTGGGTATAGCGGGAGGTTCCTACGAGCAGTACTTC. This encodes CASSLGIAGGSYEQYF.

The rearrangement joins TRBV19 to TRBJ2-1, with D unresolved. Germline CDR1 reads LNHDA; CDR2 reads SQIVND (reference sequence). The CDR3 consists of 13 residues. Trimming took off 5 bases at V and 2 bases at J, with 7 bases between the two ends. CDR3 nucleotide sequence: TGTGCCAGTAGTCGAGGACCCTACAATGAGCAGTTCTTC. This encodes CASSRGPYNEQFF.

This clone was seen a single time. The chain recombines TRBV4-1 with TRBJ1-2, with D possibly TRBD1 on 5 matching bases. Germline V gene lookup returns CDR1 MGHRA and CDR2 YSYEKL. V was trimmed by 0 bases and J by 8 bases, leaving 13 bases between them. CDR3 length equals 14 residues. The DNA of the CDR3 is TGCGCCAGCAGCCAAGATTTGGGGGACCAGGGCTACACCTTC. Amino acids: CASSQDLGDQGYTF.

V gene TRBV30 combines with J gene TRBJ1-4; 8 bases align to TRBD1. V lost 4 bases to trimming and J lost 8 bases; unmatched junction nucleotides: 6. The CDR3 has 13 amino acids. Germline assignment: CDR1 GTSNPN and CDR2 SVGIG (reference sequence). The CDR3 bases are TGTGCCTGGACCGGAACAGGGGGGGAAAAACTGTTTTTT. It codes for CAWTGTGGEKLFF.

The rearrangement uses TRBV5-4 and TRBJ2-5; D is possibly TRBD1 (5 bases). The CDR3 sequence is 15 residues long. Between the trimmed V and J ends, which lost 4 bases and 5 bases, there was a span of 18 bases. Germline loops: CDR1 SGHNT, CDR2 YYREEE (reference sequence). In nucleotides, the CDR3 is TGTGCCAGCAGCCATGACAGCTCCCTAGGGGAGACCCAGTACTTC. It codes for CASSHDSSLGETQYF.

The CDR3: CASKGGYYEQYF. The CDR3 DNA reads TGTGCCAGCAAGGGTGGTTACTACGAGCAGTACTTC. The chain couples TRBV6-5 to TRBJ2-7; D unclear. V was cut by 7 bases and J by 3 bases, with 10 bases left in between. The CDR3 has 12 residues. The germline V gene has CDR1 MNHEY and CDR2 SVGAGI.

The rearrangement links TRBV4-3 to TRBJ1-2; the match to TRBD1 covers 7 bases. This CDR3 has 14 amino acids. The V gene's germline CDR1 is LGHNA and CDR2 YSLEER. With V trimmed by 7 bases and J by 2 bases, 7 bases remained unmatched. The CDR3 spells CASTPGGGNYGYTF. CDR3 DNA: TGCGCCAGCACTCCGGGAGGGGGCAACTATGGCTACACCTTC.

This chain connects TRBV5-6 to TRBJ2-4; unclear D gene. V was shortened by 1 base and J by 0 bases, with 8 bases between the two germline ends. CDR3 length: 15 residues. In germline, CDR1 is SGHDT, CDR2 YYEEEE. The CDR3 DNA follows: TGTGCCAGCAGCTTGTCCCCCGGAGCCAAAAACATTCAGTACTTC. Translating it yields CASSLSPGAKNIQYF.

CDR3 sequence reads: CASSLLLGPEQFF. The CDR3 DNA reads as TGTGCCAGCAGCTTGCTACTGGGGCCTGAGCAGTTCTTC. V gene TRBV5-6 combines with J gene TRBJ2-1, with D perhaps matching TRBD1 (5 bases). CDR1 and CDR2 (germline): SGHDT, YYEEEE. The CDR3 length is 13 residues. V gave up 1 base and J gave up 9 bases, with 11 bases separating them.